This TCR beta chain is from a study of OX40 agonist ivuxolimab in advanced cancers. Across the whole study: Patients were dosed intravenously with ivuxolimab at 0.01 to 10 mg/kg every 2 weeks.

V lost 8 bases, J lost 7 bases, and 17 bases lay in between. The CDR3 spans 13 residues. In germline, CDR1 is MGHRA, CDR2 YSYEKL. Only in-frame clones appear in the TCRdb table, and some are missing; sequencing was by immunoSEQ multiplex PCR. This sample has around 35,000 clones, with roughly 80% found just once. The rearrangement joins TRBV4-1 to TRBJ2-5; no clear D. The sequences come from CD4+ or CD8+ T cells sorted from blood, collected in a trial of the OX40 agonist ivuxolimab. The origin of this receptor is an adult with an advanced solid tumor such as melanoma, head and neck, liver or kidney cancer. The CDR3 nucleotides are TGCGCCAGCGCGGCACAACCTTCAACGACCCAGTACTTC. Translating it yields CASAAQPSTTQYF.